The next 21 T cell receptor beta chains were all read from a single sample in a study of PD-1 blockade in mismatch repair-deficient tumors. Assay used: immunoSEQ multiplex PCR; TCRdb lists only in-frame clones, some missing. Here the sample spans approximately 100,000 clones, 82% being singletons. The sample was peripheral blood, taken 35 to 37 weeks after starting pembrolizumab. All receptors derive from an adult with mismatch repair-deficient cancer.

The gene calls are TRBV4-1 and TRBJ1-1; perhaps TRBD1 as D (6 bases). The CDR3 has 17 amino acids. Deletions cut 0 bases from V and 5 bases from J, with 19 bases between. Per the germline V gene, CDR1 is MGHRA and CDR2 is YSYEKL. The CDR3 region is CASSQDYFGGARTEAFF. CDR3 DNA sequence: TGCGCCAGCAGCCAAGATTATTTCGGGGGGGCAAGGACTGAAGCTTTCTTT.

This clone was observed at least ten times. The V gene is TRBV7-9, the J gene TRBJ2-7; TRBD1 matches 7 bases. Germline CDR1 SEHNR, CDR2 FQNEAQ (reference sequence). Trimming cost V 5 bases and J 7 bases; bases outside gene matches: 11. There are 14 residues in the CDR3. The DNA for the CDR3 is TGTGCCAGCAGCCACACAGGGGCCCGATGGGAGCAGTACTTC. It translates to CASSHTGARWEQYF.

This clone appeared a single time. The chain uses TRBV4-3 and TRBJ1-2, with D hard to call. Germline values: CDR1 LGHNA, CDR2 YSLEER. The CDR3 runs to 14 residues. Trimming removed 1 base from V and 2 bases from J, with 8 bases in between. CDR3 loop: CASSQVLGNYGYTF. In nucleotides, the CDR3 is TGCGCCAGCAGCCAAGTCCTGGGGAACTATGGCTACACCTTC.

J is TRBJ2-3 and V is TRBV6-5, with TRBD2 as a possible D gene (6 bases). From germline, CDR1 is MNHEY and CDR2 SVGAGI. The V and J ends lost 7 bases and 3 bases respectively, with 17 bases between them. This CDR3 contains 15 residues. CDR3 DNA sequence: TGTGCCAGCACTTCACCCGGGAGCCCTACAGATACGCAGTATTTT. Its protein is CASTSPGSPTDTQYF.

The chain couples TRBV7-9 to TRBJ2-7; D not resolved. The CDR3 totals 14 residues. V was shortened by 3 bases and J by 0 bases, with 9 bases between the two germline ends. CDR1 and CDR2 from the germline V gene are SEHNR and FQNEAQ (reference sequence). The CDR3 sequence is CASSLGGASYEQYF. The CDR3 DNA reads as TGTGCCAGCAGCTTGGGCGGTGCCTCCTACGAGCAGTACTTC.

The gene calls are TRBV29-1 and TRBJ2-3; D is unresolved. The CDR3 runs to 13 residues. V was cut by 3 bases and J by 2 bases, with 9 bases left in between. Germline V gene data show CDR1 as SQVTM and CDR2 as ANQGSEA. The CDR3 here is CSVDFQDTDTQYF. The CDR3 DNA reads as TGCAGCGTTGATTTCCAGGACACAGATACGCAGTATTTT.

The rearrangement uses TRBV10-3 and TRBJ2-3; D assignment may be TRBD1 or TRBD2 (5 bases each). The germline V gene has CDR1 ENHRY and CDR2 SYGVKD. With 6 bases removed from V and 0 bases from J, the gap between germline ends came to 13 bases. CDR3 size: 15 residues. DNA of the CDR3: TGTGCCATCAGAACCGGGACCCGAAGCACAGATACGCAGTATTTT. It encodes CAIRTGTRSTDTQYF.

Only a few counts were recorded for this clone. This chain connects TRBV10-3 to TRBJ1-2; possibly TRBD1 for D (6 bases). V was cut by 4 bases and J by 0 bases, with 9 bases left in between. The CDR3 extends over 14 amino acids. In germline, CDR1 is ENHRY, CDR2 SYGVKD. CDR3 in amino acids: CAISGDRTNYGYTF. DNA of the CDR3: TGTGCCATCAGTGGAGACAGGACTAACTATGGCTACACCTTC.

The chain links TRBV19 to TRBJ2-1, with 11 bases lining up with TRBD2. The CDR3 length is 16 residues. V was pared by 2 bases and J by 4 bases, with 4 bases of the junction left unmatched. Germline V gene sequence: CDR1 LNHDA, CDR2 SQIVND (reference sequence). This chain's CDR3 is CASSIWTSGQYNEQFF. The CDR3 DNA sequence: TGTGCCAGTAGTATATGGACTAGCGGGCAGTACAATGAGCAGTTCTTC. The full variable domain, rest sourced from reference TRBV19 and TRBJ2-1, is DGGITQSPKYLFRKEGQNVTLSCEQNLNHDAMYWYRQDPGQGLRLIYYSQIVNDFQKGDIAEGYSVSREKKESFPLTVTSAQKNPTAFYLCASSIWTSGQYNEQFFGPGTRLTVL.

The V call is TRBV11-3, the J call TRBJ2-5, with no clear D. The CDR3 totals 15 residues. Trimming took 1 base from V and 3 from J, leaving 12 bases between them. Germline V gene lookup returns CDR1 SGHNT and CDR2 YENEEA. The CDR3 DNA reads as TGTGCCAGCAGCTTAGGCGGCGGTAGAAAAGAGACCCAGTACTTC. Its protein product is CASSLGGGRKETQYF.

V gene TRBV28 combines with J gene TRBJ2-7; 7 bases align to TRBD2. The CDR3 has 17 amino acids. Germline loops: CDR1 MDHEN, CDR2 SYDVKM. Unmatched junction bases numbered 13, after V lost 5 bases and J lost 0 bases. The CDR3 protein is CASSPPSWGGSSYEQYF. The CDR3 region has the DNA TGTGCCAGCAGTCCACCCTCTTGGGGGGGAAGCTCCTACGAGCAGTACTTC.

J is TRBJ1-1 and V is TRBV5-1; a possible D gene is TRBD1 (6 bases). The CDR3 runs 13 residues. Trimming shortened V by 4 bases and J by 1 base, and 8 bases separated the two germline ends. Germline V CDR1 and CDR2: SGHRS, YFSETQ. CDR3 in amino acids: CASSIQGNTEAFF. The CDR3 DNA follows: TGCGCCAGCAGCATACAGGGGAACACTGAAGCTTTCTTT.

This sequence joins TRBV19 and TRBJ2-1, with 14 bases that match TRBD2. CDR3 length equals 17 residues. Trimming took 4 bases from V and 9 from J; bases not matched to a gene: 11. Germline V lookup: CDR1 LNHDA, CDR2 SQIVND (reference sequence). CDR3 DNA sequence: TGTGCCAGTAGTACCCGACTAGCGGGAGGGGCCCAGGGTGAGCAGTTCTTC. Protein: CASSTRLAGGAQGEQFF.

This chain connects TRBV4-3 to TRBJ2-1; 7 bases line up with TRBD2. Germline lookup yields CDR1 LGHNA and CDR2 YSLEER. J gave up 3 bases and V 4 bases, and 6 bases lay outside the gene matches. The CDR3 loop spans 15 amino acids. As DNA, the CDR3 is TGCGCCAGCAGCCGCCTTGCTAGCGGCTACAATGAGCAGTTCTTC. Protein product: CASSRLASGYNEQFF.

The chain links TRBV7-9 to TRBJ2-7; no reliable D call. V lost 3 bases and J lost 4, with 10 bases in between. The CDR3 contains 13 residues. Germline values: CDR1 SEHNR, CDR2 FQNEAQ (reference sequence). This CDR3 reads CASSFEPRYEQYF. The CDR3 DNA reads TGTGCCAGCAGCTTTGAGCCCCGATACGAGCAGTACTTC.

V gene TRBV11-2 combines with J gene TRBJ1-4; weak D call: TRBD1 (6 bases). Germline assignment: CDR1 SGHAT and CDR2 FQNNGV. V shed 7 bases and J shed 8 bases, with 23 bases lying between them. The CDR3 runs 16 residues. The CDR3 nucleotides are TGTGCCAGCACCAAACAGTTCAGGGGTTCGGGGGAAAAACTGTTTTTT. It specifies CASTKQFRGSGEKLFF.

This clone was observed a single time. The DNA for the CDR3 is TGTGCCAGCAGCCAACAATGGACTAGCGGGAGTTTTAGCACAGATACGCAGTATTTT. Amino acid sequence: CASSQQWTSGSFSTDTQYF. V is TRBV7-2 and J is TRBJ2-3; TRBD2 matches at 13 bases. The V gene's germline CDR1 is SGHTA and CDR2 FQGNSA. This CDR3 is 19 amino acids long. Trimming removed 5 bases from V and 0 bases from J; junction bases left unmatched: 11.

A few counts support this clone. CDR3 nucleotides: TGTGCCAGCAGCCCCGGCCAGGGCTACACAGATACGCAGTATTTT. Protein product: CASSPGQGYTDTQYF. This sequence joins TRBV6-5 and TRBJ2-3, with D tentatively TRBD1 (5 bases). CDR3 length: 15 residues. V was shortened by 6 bases and J by 2 bases, with 15 bases between the two germline ends. In germline, CDR1 is MNHEY, CDR2 SVGAGI.

The chain couples TRBV27 to TRBJ1-1; D gene uncertain. Per the germline V gene, CDR1 is MNHEY and CDR2 is SMNVEV (reference sequence). Trimming stripped 3 bases from V and 1 base from J, with 9 bases between. This CDR3 is 14 amino acids long. The CDR3 spells CASSFLRENTEAFF. The DNA for the CDR3 is TGTGCCAGCAGTTTCTTACGGGAGAACACTGAAGCTTTCTTT.

This chain connects TRBV10-3 to TRBJ2-7; tentatively, D is TRBD1 (5 bases). CDR3 length: 20 amino acids. The germline CDR1 and CDR2 sequences are ENHRY and SYGVKD. The V and J ends lost 1 base and 2 bases respectively, with 27 bases between them. The CDR3, as DNA: TGTGCCATCAGTGAGTTCCTGACGACATGGGTCTCTGAAGGGGCCTACGAGCAGTACTTC. It specifies CAISEFLTTWVSEGAYEQYF.

This chain links TRBV6-1 with TRBJ2-1; TRBD2 aligns across 11 bases. The V segment lost 4 bases and the J segment 9 bases; nucleotides outside the gene matches: 8. Germline-derived CDR1 and CDR2 are MNHNS and SASEGT. The CDR3 totals 15 residues. CDR3 coding DNA: TGTGCCAGCAGTGGCACTAGCGGGAGTTATAGTGAGCAGTTCTTC. Translation gives CASSGTSGSYSEQFF.